This T cell receptor beta chain is drawn from a study of T-cell reconstitution after alpha-beta-depleted transplantation in children. Points from the study as a whole: By one year post-transplant, T-cell counts and diversity largely arose from T cells that were newly produced. Several hundred expanded graft clones reportedly gave rise to the alpha-beta T cells present about two months after transplant. The study traced high day-60 TCRbeta diversity in some patients to surviving recipient T cells and thymic progenitors.

The CDR3 runs to 14 residues. The germline V gene encodes CDR1 MNHNS and CDR2 SASEGT. V lost 6 bases, J lost 2 bases, and 12 bases lay in between. Points on this clonotype: Its matching antigen is unknown.

Molecular barcoding with unique molecular identifiers was used for the TCRbeta library. One entry per CDR3 protein results from TCRdb running MiXCR on the PCR reads. The sample includes 45,000 to 55,000 distinct CDR3 sequences, nearly 9.5% of them seen just once. This clonotype was sampled from a male patient aged 2 to 10 who had a stem cell transplant for chronic granulomatous disease, so the T cells may come from the graft donor. The chain is built from TRBV6-1 and TRBJ2-3, with D unresolved. The specimen was PBMCs, mostly from graft donor cells, collected 60 days after TCRalphabeta/CD19-depleted stem cell transplant. In DNA form, the CDR3 reads TGTGCCAGCAGCCTAAATCAAGCCACAGATACGCAGTATTTT. This gives the protein CASSLNQATDTQYF.